One and the same sample provided the 9 T cell receptor beta chains below, sequenced in a study of response to subunit inactivated influenza vaccine. Via MiXCR, TCRdb re-called the RT-PCR reads, giving one row per CDR3 protein. There are about 830,000 distinct CDR3 sequences in the sample; approximately 17% occur only once, and approximately 10% lies in the top ten. Here the sequenced sample was PBMCs from blood, taken 5 to 6 days after vaccination. These TCRs come from a man aged 45-65 years who received an inactivated influenza vaccine.

V usage is TRBV7-8 and J usage is TRBJ1-3; tentatively, D is TRBD1 (6 bases). With 2 bases removed from V and 2 bases from J, the gap between germline ends came to 7 bases. CDR1 and CDR2 from the germline V gene are SGHVS and FQNEAQ. The CDR3 contains 14 residues. The CDR3 reads CASSLPGAGNTIYF. The DNA for the CDR3 is TGTGCCAGCAGCTTACCAGGGGCTGGAAACACCATATATTTT.

CDR3 residues: CASSEARDFFYEQYF. Written as DNA, the CDR3 is TGTGCCAGCAGTGAAGCCCGGGACTTTTTCTACGAGCAGTACTTC. The chain couples TRBV6-1 to TRBJ2-7; possible D gene TRBD2, 6 bases. This CDR3 region has 15 residues. V was pared by 0 bases and J by 3 bases, with 12 bases between. Per germline, CDR1 MNHNS and CDR2 SASEGT.

The table lists this clonotype with many counts. The V call is TRBV12-3 or TRBV12-4, the J call TRBJ2-7; TRBD1 matches 7 bases. V gave up 7 bases and J gave up 2 bases; unmatched junction bases: 8. This CDR3 comprises 14 residues. The CDR3 loop is CASKGTGETYEQYF. CDR3 bases: TGTGCCAGCAAGGGTACAGGGGAGACCTACGAGCAGTACTTC.

The chain recombines TRBV6-2 or TRBV6-3 with TRBJ2-4; 7 nucleotides align to TRBD1. CDR1 and CDR2 (germline): MNHEY, SVGEGT. The CDR3 contains 14 residues. J gave up 2 bases and V 7 bases, and 5 bases lay outside the gene matches. The CDR3 coding sequence is TGTGCCAGCAACCCACAGGGGCCCAAAAACATTCAGTACTTC. It yields the protein CASNPQGPKNIQYF.

This chain connects TRBV5-1 to TRBJ2-7; a possible D gene is TRBD2 (6 bases). V lost 6 bases and J lost 6, with 16 bases in between. This CDR3 has 13 residues. Germline loops: CDR1 SGHRS, CDR2 YFSETQ. The DNA of the CDR3 is TGCGCCAGCAACCCGGGAGCAAAGGGCGAGCAGTACTTC. Residues: CASNPGAKGEQYF.

This clonotype was found many times. This chain connects TRBV20-1 to TRBJ2-3; 7 bases fit TRBD2. CDR3 length equals 14 residues. The J segment lost 1 base and the V segment lost 1 base, leaving 2 bases of the junction unmatched. Germline V lookup: CDR1 DFQATT, CDR2 SNEGSKA (reference sequence). CDR3 residues: CSARGGGGTDTQYF. Written as DNA, the CDR3 is TGCAGTGCTAGAGGTGGGGGGGGCACAGATACGCAGTATTTT.

This chain connects TRBV6-1 to TRBJ2-1, with TRBD1 matching 8 bases. With 6 bases clipped from V and 5 bases from J, the junction kept 9 bases outside the gene matches. CDR3 length equals 15 residues. From germline, CDR1 is MNHNS and CDR2 SASEGT. CDR3 sequence reads: CASRHSRQGNNEQFF. As DNA, the CDR3 is TGTGCCAGCAGACATTCACGACAGGGGAACAATGAGCAGTTCTTC.

The rearrangement links TRBV9 to TRBJ1-3; a weak D match, TRBD1 (5 bases). CDR1 SGDLS and CDR2 YYNGEE come from the germline V gene. V shed 0 bases and J shed 7 bases, with 8 bases lying between them. The CDR3 contains 13 residues. CDR3 protein: CASSVAEGNTIYF. The CDR3 DNA is TGTGCCAGCAGCGTAGCCGAGGGGAACACCATATATTTT.

The chain carries TRBV20-1 and TRBJ2-7; D may correspond to TRBD1 or TRBD2 (6 bases each). The CDR3 runs to 12 residues. Germline V CDR1 and CDR2: DFQATT, SNEGSKA (reference sequence). The CDR3 region has the DNA TGCAGCTACATGGGGGGCCGCCTCGAGCAGTACTTC. Protein sequence: CSYMGGRLEQYF.